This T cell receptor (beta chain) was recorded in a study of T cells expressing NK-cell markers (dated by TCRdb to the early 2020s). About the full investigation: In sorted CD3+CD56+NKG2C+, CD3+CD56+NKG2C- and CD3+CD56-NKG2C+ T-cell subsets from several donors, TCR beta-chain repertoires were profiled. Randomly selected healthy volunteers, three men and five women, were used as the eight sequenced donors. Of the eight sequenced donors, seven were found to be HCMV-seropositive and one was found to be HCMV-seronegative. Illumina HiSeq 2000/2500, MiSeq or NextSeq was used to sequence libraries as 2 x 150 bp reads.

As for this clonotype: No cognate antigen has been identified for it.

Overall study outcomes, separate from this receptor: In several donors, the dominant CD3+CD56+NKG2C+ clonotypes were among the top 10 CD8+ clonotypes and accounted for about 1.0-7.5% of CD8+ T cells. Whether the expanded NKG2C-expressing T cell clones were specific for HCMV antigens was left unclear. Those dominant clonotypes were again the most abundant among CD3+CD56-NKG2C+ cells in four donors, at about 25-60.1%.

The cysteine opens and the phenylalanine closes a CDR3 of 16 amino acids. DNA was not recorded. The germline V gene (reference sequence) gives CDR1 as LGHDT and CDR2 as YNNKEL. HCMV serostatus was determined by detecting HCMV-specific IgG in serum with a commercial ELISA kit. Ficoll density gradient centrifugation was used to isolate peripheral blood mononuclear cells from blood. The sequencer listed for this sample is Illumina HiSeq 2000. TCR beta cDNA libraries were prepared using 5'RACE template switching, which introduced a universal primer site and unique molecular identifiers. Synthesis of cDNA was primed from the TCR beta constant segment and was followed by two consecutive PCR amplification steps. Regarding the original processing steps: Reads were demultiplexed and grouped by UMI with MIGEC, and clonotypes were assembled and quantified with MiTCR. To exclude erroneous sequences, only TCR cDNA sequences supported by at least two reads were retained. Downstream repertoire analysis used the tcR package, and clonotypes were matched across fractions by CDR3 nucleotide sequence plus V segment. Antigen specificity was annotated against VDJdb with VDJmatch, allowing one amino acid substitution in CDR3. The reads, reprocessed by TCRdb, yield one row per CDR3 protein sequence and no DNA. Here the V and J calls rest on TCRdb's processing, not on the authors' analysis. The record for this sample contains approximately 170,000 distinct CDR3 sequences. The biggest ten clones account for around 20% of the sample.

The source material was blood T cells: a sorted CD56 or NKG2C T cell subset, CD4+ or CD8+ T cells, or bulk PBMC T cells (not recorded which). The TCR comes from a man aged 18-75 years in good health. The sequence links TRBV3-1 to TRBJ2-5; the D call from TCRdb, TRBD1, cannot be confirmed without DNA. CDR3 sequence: CASSKGQGVGQETQYF.